This TCR beta chain was retrieved from a study of beta chain features in type 1 diabetes (dated by TCRdb to 2017 to 2018). Background for the entire study: No differences in mean age, gender distribution, total cell number or subset yield were found between patients and healthy donors. A total of 90 million to 130 million sorted cells were examined across all samples, and a strong correlation was observed between cell number per subset and RNA yield. The study compared TCRB repertoires of sorted circulating CD4+ T cell subsets between recently diagnosed type 1 diabetes patients and matched healthy donors. Regulatory and stem cell-like memory subsets were isolated from only 8 patients and about 8 healthy donors, whereas naive and central memory subsets came from all 30 or so donors. Study-wide findings and limitations: Because cDNA was sequenced instead of genomic DNA, activated cells with high expression could be over-represented, although the groups did not differ in activation or CD3 levels. Shorter templates might be favored by PCR, yet because patient and control samples were amplified and corrected together, any such skew would affect both groups equally. Because small numbers of individuals were included in the HLA sub-analyses, any influence of HLA type on TCRB rearrangement was left unresolved. Fewer insertions and more nucleotide deletions at VDJ recombination sites were observed in patients with type 1 diabetes, implying thymic rearrangement abnormalities. Naive, central memory and regulatory TCRB repertoires appeared more similar among patients than among healthy donors. Type 1 diabetes patients showed a moderate but significant shortening of TCRB CDR3 length in all four CD4+ subsets.

The CDR3 holds 15 amino acids from the cysteine to the phenylalanine. The only DNA kept is the CDR3, 45 bases in frame from the first base. V is pared back by 4 bases and J by 1 base, with 14 bases lying between the germline termini. Via the germline V gene (reference sequence), CDR1 is SGHNT and CDR2 YYREEE. A single peripheral blood draw of about 120 mL on average was collected from each donor into heparinised tubes. Naive, central memory, regulatory and stem cell-like memory CD4+ T cells were sorted on a BD FACSAria II using a panel including CD45RO, CCR7, CD25, CD127, CD95 and CD27. Purity was above 95% for every sorted population. PBMCs were isolated right away by Lymphoprep density gradient centrifugation and were stained directly, without culture. So that batch effects would be minimized, each experiment stained and sorted samples in pairs, pairing one healthy donor with one patient. This clone came up a few times. Its binding antigen is unknown. Base qualities are missing; no much larger clone stands one base away.

The High Capacity cDNA Reverse Transcription Kit was used to reverse transcribe all of the isolated RNA, meaning that expressed TCRB transcripts were what got sequenced. Deep immunoSEQ sequencing was performed on naive, central memory and regulatory T cell samples, with an average of approximately 3.9 million total reads per sample. Sorted cells were lysed in RLT buffer, and RNA was extracted using DNase-treated RNeasy Micro or Mini kits according to cell number. To prevent cross-contamination, each cell subset was processed individually, whereas patient and healthy donor samples were processed jointly. TCRB sequences were amplified from cDNA with the immunoSEQ multiplex PCR, producing 87-bp fragments spanning the CDR3 region. Sequencing of the amplicons was performed on the Illumina HiSeq platform. Regarding the original processing steps: PCR bias was computationally corrected using synthetic template baselines, reads within Hamming distance 2 were collapsed, and singletons that could not be merged were discarded. Reads were aligned against IMGT so that V, D and J genes, CDR3 length and insertions or deletions at six rearrangement sites could be assigned. Within each subset, clonotype counts were normalized to the number of sorted cells before true diversity and Gini coefficients were calculated with the tcR R package. Repertoire sharing was quantified using the overlap coefficient calculated on TCRB nucleotide sequences. As a proxy for the pre-selection repertoire, out-of-frame TCRB sequences from naive cells were analyzed. As stored in TCRdb, this immuneACCESS dataset retains in-frame rearrangements with V and J assigned. A fraction of the clones does not appear; measured against another copy, unresolved V genes explain less than half of the discrepancy, and the remainder lacks a known reason. D and trimming come from the DNA, and the V and J calls and clone size come from that table. Present in this sample are 620,000 or so clones, 15% to 18% of which were seen just once. The ten top clones hold more than 0.08% of the sample.

Sequencing was performed on naive CD4+ T cells from blood. This specimen's cell subset or site label, interpreted: true naive CD4+ T cells. The chain was built from TRBV5-4 and TRBJ1-1; TRBD1 could be the D gene, as 6 bases match. This TCR was sampled from a man aged 18 to 30 in good health. The DNA is as follows: TGTGCCAGCAGCGCACAGGGTGGGAGGAACACTGAAGCTTTCTTT. This translates into CASSAQGGRNTEAFF.